These 22 T cell receptor beta chains were all obtained from the same sample, sequenced in a study of T cells in localized non-small cell lung cancer. Generated by immunoSEQ multiplex PCR, the TCRdb table keeps only in-frame clones and is missing some. The sample yields 10,000 to 15,000 clones, approximately 87% seen once. This sample comprised peripheral blood, obtained before any cancer treatment. The origin of the receptors is a male donor aged 60 or older with stage I lung adenocarcinoma.

The rearrangement joins TRBV14 to TRBJ2-2; D uncertain. CDR3 size: 14 residues. Germline V CDR1 and CDR2: SGHDN, FVKESK. V dropped 2 bases and J dropped 1 base, with 5 bases sitting between them. DNA for the CDR3: TGTGCCAGCAGCCAATTATGGAACACCGGGGAGCTGTTTTTT. Amino acid sequence: CASSQLWNTGELFF.

V gene TRBV28 combines with J gene TRBJ2-1; 8 bases align to TRBD2. V shed 10 bases and J 7 bases; nucleotides not matched to a gene: 12. CDR1 and CDR2 (germline): MDHEN, SYDVKM. The CDR3 runs to 14 residues. The CDR3 sequence is CATRRGGPVNEQFF. The CDR3, as DNA: TGTGCCACGAGACGGGGGGGCCCCGTTAATGAGCAGTTCTTC.

V gene TRBV13 combines with J gene TRBJ2-7; no clear D gene. The CDR3 is made up of 18 amino acids. With 5 bases removed from V and 0 bases from J, the gap between germline ends came to 23 bases. Germline V CDR1 and CDR2: PRHDT, FYEKMQ (reference sequence). CDR3 DNA sequence: TGTGCCAGCAGCCTGCTCAATTTCCCGAGTCAGAGCTCCTACGAGCAGTACTTC. The encoded protein is CASSLLNFPSQSSYEQYF.

This sequence joins TRBV6-5 and TRBJ2-7, with unresolved D. The V gene lost 7 bases and the J gene lost 0 bases, with 13 bases spanning the gap. CDR1 and CDR2 (germline): MNHEY, SVGAGI. This CDR3 has 14 amino acids. CDR3 DNA: TGTGCCAGCAAACGATCGAAGACCTCCTACGAGCAGTACTTC. As protein: CASKRSKTSYEQYF.

To note about this clone: At one end, the junction sequence differs from germline, possibly due to a read error. J is TRBJ2-1 and V is TRBV30; TRBD2 aligns across 13 bases. CDR1 and CDR2 (germline): GTSNPN, SVGIG (reference sequence). The CDR3 is 14 amino acids. The CDR3 loop is CARSTSGGDNEQFF. In nucleotides, the CDR3 is TGTGCCCGGAGTACTAGCGGGGGGGACAATGAGCAGTTCTTC.

The chain combines TRBV29-1 with TRBJ2-1, with D possibly matching TRBD2 (6 bases). This CDR3 region has 16 residues. Trimming shortened V by 4 bases and J by 8 bases, and 24 bases separated the two germline ends. Germline values: CDR1 SQVTM, CDR2 ANQGSEA. This chain's CDR3 is CSVGGVVGQPGDEQFF. The CDR3 DNA follows: TGCAGCGTTGGGGGGGTGGTGGGCCAGCCGGGAGATGAGCAGTTCTTC.

The V call is TRBV6-5, the J call TRBJ1-6; D is undetermined. V lost 6 bases and J 7 bases, leaving 10 bases between the germline ends. The CDR3 contains 13 residues. Germline V lookup: CDR1 MNHEY, CDR2 SVGAGI. CDR3 nucleotides: TGTGCCAGCAGCCAAACTTGGAATTCACCCCTCCACTTT. This translates into CASSQTWNSPLHF.

V usage is TRBV28 and J usage is TRBJ2-3; 8 bases align to TRBD2. The CDR3 contains 15 residues. J gave up 0 bases and V 6 bases, and 5 bases lay outside the gene matches. The germline V gene encodes CDR1 MDHEN and CDR2 SYDVKM. The CDR3 is CASSLAGRSTDTQYF. The CDR3, as DNA: TGTGCCAGCAGCTTAGCGGGGCGAAGCACAGATACGCAGTATTTT.

This clone was observed a few times. The chain links TRBV13 to TRBJ1-5; unclear D gene. The ends were cut back, 2 bases at V and 6 bases at J, with 5 bases in the middle. CDR1 and CDR2 from the germline V gene are PRHDT and FYEKMQ (reference sequence). The CDR3 runs to 12 residues. The CDR3 is CASSLWRQPQHF. For the CDR3, the DNA is TGTGCCAGCAGCTTATGGCGTCAGCCCCAGCATTTT.

The chain combines TRBV7-9 with TRBJ2-7; tentative D call: TRBD1 (6 bases). Germline V lookup: CDR1 SEHNR, CDR2 FQNEAQ (reference sequence). The CDR3 contains 13 residues. V lost 5 bases and J 3 bases, leaving 11 bases between the germline ends. The DNA of the CDR3 is TGTGCCAGCAGCCCCCCAGGGGTCTACGAGCAGTACTTC. The encoded protein is CASSPPGVYEQYF. Filled out from reference TRBV7-9 and TRBJ2-7, the complete variable domain reads DTGVSQNPRHKITKRGQNVTFRCDPISEHNRLYWYRQTLGQGPEFLTYFQNEAQLEKSRLLSDRFSAERPKGSFSTLEIQRTEQGDSAMYLCASSPPGVYEQYFGPGTRLTVT.

The V call is TRBV7-2, the J call TRBJ2-3, with D possibly being TRBD1 (5 bases). The length of the CDR3 is 14 residues. V lost 1 base and J lost 1, with 6 bases in between. Germline lookup yields CDR1 SGHTA and CDR2 FQGNSA. The CDR3 spells CASSLEGGTDTQYF. The DNA for the CDR3 is TGTGCCAGCAGCTTAGAAGGGGGCACAGATACGCAGTATTTT.

This chain links TRBV29-1 with TRBJ1-2; D gene unclear. Germline V gene data show CDR1 as SQVTM and CDR2 as ANQGSEA. The length of the CDR3 is 11 residues. Trimming cost V 5 bases and J 2 bases, with 6 bases left between them. CDR3 sequence: CSVFINYGYTF. The CDR3 bases are TGCAGCGTTTTCATAAACTATGGCTACACCTTC.

The chain is built from TRBV12-5 and TRBJ1-2, with D maybe TRBD1 (6 bases). The CDR3 is 13 residues long. The germline V and J ends were trimmed by 5 bases and 7 bases, with 14 bases remaining between them. In germline, CDR1 is LGHNT, CDR2 FRNRAP. CDR3 sequence reads: CASGLQGYSGYTF. The CDR3 nucleotides are TGTGCTAGTGGTCTACAGGGTTATTCTGGCTACACCTTC.

The V and J genes are TRBV10-3 and TRBJ2-3; weak D call: TRBD1 (6 bases). There are 14 residues in the CDR3. Germline V lookup: CDR1 ENHRY, CDR2 SYGVKD. V lost 2 bases and J 1 base, leaving 7 bases between the germline ends. In nucleotides, the CDR3 is TGTGCCATCAGTGAGGAGGGGGGCACAGATACGCAGTATTTT. Translation: CAISEEGGTDTQYF.

The count of this clone is one. This sequence joins TRBV28 and TRBJ1-1; a possible D gene is TRBD1 (6 bases). In germline, CDR1 is MDHEN, CDR2 SYDVKM. V was shortened by 6 bases and J by 7 bases, with 12 bases between the two germline ends. The CDR3 extends over 12 amino acids. The chain's CDR3 is CASSQGRNEAFF. The CDR3 DNA follows: TGTGCCAGCAGCCAGGGGAGAAATGAAGCTTTCTTT.

CDR3 DNA sequence: TGTGCCAGCAAGGTTCGAGCGGGGGCCCTCGGGGGAAACATTCAGTACTTC. It specifies CASKVRAGALGGNIQYF. The chain has TRBV2 and TRBJ2-4, with TRBD2 matching over 8 bases. Germline V gives CDR1 SNHLY, CDR2 FYNNEI. The CDR3 totals 17 residues. V was pared by 7 bases and J by 6 bases, with 17 bases of the junction left unmatched. Based on the CDR3 plus reference TRBV2 and TRBJ2-4, the full variable domain is EPEVTQTPSHQVTQMGQEVILRCVPISNHLYFYWYRQILGQKVEFLVSFYNNEISEKSEIFDDQFSVERPDGSNFTLKIRSTKLEDSAMYFCASKVRAGALGGNIQYFGAGTRLSVL.

V gene TRBV28 combines with J gene TRBJ2-7, with D unclear. Per the germline V gene, CDR1 is MDHEN and CDR2 is SYDVKM. The CDR3 sequence is 14 residues long. Trimming stripped 3 bases from V and 5 bases from J, with 14 bases between. The CDR3 nucleotides are TGTGCCAGCAGTTTTAACTTCGGAGAGAACGAGCAGTACTTC. Its protein is CASSFNFGENEQYF.

J is TRBJ1-1 and V is TRBV28; perhaps TRBD1 as D (6 bases). CDR3 size: 15 residues. V dropped 5 bases and J dropped 1 base, with 14 bases sitting between them. Germline V gene lookup returns CDR1 MDHEN and CDR2 SYDVKM. DNA of the CDR3: TGTGCCAGCAGTCTACCCACGGGGGCGAACACTGAAGCTTTCTTT. Translation gives CASSLPTGANTEAFF.

The chain combines TRBV6-1 with TRBJ1-1; possible D gene TRBD1, 6 bases. Germline loops: CDR1 MNHNS, CDR2 SASEGT. The germline V and J ends were trimmed by 11 bases and 5 bases, with 18 bases remaining between them. The CDR3 runs to 13 residues. The CDR3 coding sequence is TGTGCCGGGGAGGGGGGCCTGGTGACTGAAGCTTTCTTT. As protein: CAGEGGLVTEAFF.

The rearrangement uses TRBV18 and TRBJ1-5; 9 bases line up with TRBD1. Germline loops: CDR1 KGHSH, CDR2 LQKENI. CDR3 length equals 15 residues. V gave up 3 bases and J gave up 7 bases; unmatched junction bases: 7. The CDR3, as DNA: TGTGCCAGCTCACCGTCACAGGGGGCTGACCAGCCCCAGCATTTT. The encoded protein is CASSPSQGADQPQHF.

This chain links TRBV18 with TRBJ2-7; 9 nucleotides match TRBD1. The V gene's germline CDR1 is KGHSH and CDR2 LQKENI. The CDR3 totals 15 residues. V was pared by 2 bases and J by 0 bases, with 2 bases of the junction left unmatched. CDR3 in amino acids: CASSPEGQGSYEQYF. As DNA, the CDR3 is TGTGCCAGCTCACCAGAGGGACAGGGCTCCTACGAGCAGTACTTC.

The V call is TRBV19, the J call TRBJ2-2; TRBD1 is a possible D gene (6 bases). The CDR3 is made up of 14 amino acids. Germline CDR1 reads LNHDA; CDR2 reads SQIVND (reference sequence). V was clipped by 5 bases and J by 4 bases, with 11 bases between them. CDR3 sequence reads: CASSDTGSTGELFF. The DNA of the CDR3 is TGTGCCAGTAGTGATACAGGGAGCACCGGGGAGCTGTTTTTT.